This is a list of T cell receptor beta chains from one sample in a study of blood T cells in healthy people across ages. MiXCR was run by TCRdb on the 5' RACE reads, yielding one entry per CDR3 protein. In the table there are 630,000 or so distinct CDR3 sequences, 32% of which are singletons. The material sequenced was blood. The receptors come from a woman of 80 years or more in good health. CDR3s include the opening cysteine and the closing phenylalanine or tryptophan. A D gene is named only where the DNA matches it firmly. Clone size is shown for a subset of rows, as once, few, many or a class of expanded clone.

clone_size j_call v_call d_call cdr3_nt cdr3_aa
many TRBJ1-5 TRBV6-2/TRBV6-3 . TGTGCCAGCAGTTCCGGCCGGGGGCCGATGTTAGGACTCAATCAGCCCCAGCATTTT CASSSGRGPMLGLNQPQHF
. TRBJ1-4 TRBV28 . TGTGCCAGCAGTTTCGGAAGGAATGAAAAACTGTATTTT CASSFGRNEKLYF
. TRBJ1-2 TRBV9 . TGTGCCAGCAGCCCCGGTGGGGATCGTATCTATGGCTACACCTTC CASSPGGDRIYGYTF
. TRBJ2-3 TRBV7-8 . TGTACCAGCAGCCTAGACAAAACGGGAACAATATCAGATACGCAGTATTTT CTSSLDKTGTISDTQYF
many TRBJ1-5 TRBV5-6 . TGTGCCAGCAGCTTTACAGTTTATAGCAATCAGCCCCAGCATTTT CASSFTVYSNQPQHF
. TRBJ2-2 TRBV5-5 . TGTGCCAGCAGCTGGTTTGCAGTCCAGAGAATATTGGACACCGGGGAGCTGTTTTTT CASSWFAVQRILDTGELFF
many TRBJ2-7 TRBV20-1 . TGCAGTGCTAGAGTGTCCCCCCGGAACAGCTCCTACGAGCAGTACTTC CSARVSPRNSSYEQYF
. TRBJ2-7 TRBV29-1 . TGCAGCGTTGAAGATCAGACAGATCCCATCGAGCAGTACTTC CSVEDQTDPIEQYF
many TRBJ1-2 TRBV6-5 TRBD1 TGTGCCAGCAGGCCGACAGGGACCTATGGCTACACCTTC CASRPTGTYGYTF
. TRBJ1-1 TRBV12-3/TRBV12-4 . TGTGCCTGCAGTTTCGCAGGGGTTCCGGCTGAAGCTTTCTTT CACSFAGVPAEAFF
. TRBJ1-1 TRBV20-1 . TGCAGTGCTAGTACCCTGGGGGAGGGAACTGAAGCTTTCTTT CSASTLGEGTEAFF
many TRBJ2-1 TRBV20-1 TRBD1 TGCAGTGCTAGAGATATTAGGGCAGGGGGTAATGAGCAGTTCTTC CSARDIRAGGNEQFF
few TRBJ2-1 TRBV15 . TGTGCCACCAGCGTTCGATCCCGCAATGAGCAGTTCTTC CATSVRSRNEQFF
once TRBJ2-4 TRBV5-1 . TGCGCCAGCAGCGACGTGGGGAACCCAGGGCAGTACTTC CASSDVGNPGQYF
few TRBJ2-7 TRBV30 . TGTGCCTGGAGTGTCCCCCCAGGAAACGAGCAGTACTTC CAWSVPPGNEQYF